This TCR beta chain derives from a study of shared clonotypes between healthy human individuals (dated by TCRdb to the early 2020s). For the wider study: The cohort included three men and a couple of women between 18 and 49 years of age. Blood TCR repertoires of about 5 healthy adults were deeply sequenced to estimate repertoire size and the extent of clonotype sharing between individuals. Each donor's leukapheresis produced roughly between roughly 0.85 and 10 billion PBMCs. To increase sequencing depth and limit assay-specific biases, TCR repertoire library preparation and sequencing were carried out by different laboratories using diverse techniques. For each donor, CD4 naive and CD4 memory were each given three plates, CD8 naive was given two plates, and CD8 memory was given one plate.

TCR CDR3 regions were amplified from genomic DNA by multiplex PCR using the deep immunoSEQ assay. Extracted genomic DNA from each cell subset was spread evenly across all wells of several immunoSEQ 96-well plates, with each plate serving as a replicate. For sorted subsets, each replicate PCR was loaded with 200 ng genomic DNA, equivalent to 25,000 to 35,000 T cell genomes. The purified libraries were quantified using a Qubit 3.0 fluorometer, sized with a Bioanalyzer 2100, and then quantified again using the KAPA Library Quantification kit. Each immunoSEQ 96-well plate was sequenced on its own single-read 150-cycle Illumina NextSeq 550 flow cell. Processing in the source paper ran as follows. Because the immunoSEQ output held only junctional sequences and lacked quality scores, the filtering could not match the filtering applied to full-length reads. Sequences were annotated with PyIR, a Python wrapper for IgBLAST v1.9, using IMGT germline references to assign V/J genes and CDR3. Reads were filtered out if the reads had weak V/J assignments (E-value above 1e-6), no CDR3, stop codons, out-of-frame junctions, or ambiguous translated residues. V3J clonotypes were defined as sequences sharing the same inferred V gene, J gene, and CDR3 amino acid sequence. The percentage overlap between two repertoires was calculated by dividing the number of shared unique clonotypes by the size of the smaller repertoire. RTK rarefaction, the Chao1 estimator, and Recon v2.1 estimates of unobserved clonotypes were used to assess repertoire richness. For all TCRbeta clonotypes obtained by the gDNA method from a few donors, generation probabilities were computed with OLGA. Not all clones reach the TCRdb copy of this immuneACCESS table, which keeps in-frame sequences only. Checked studies attribute under half of the gap to unresolved V genes and leave the rest unexplained. Clone size and the V and J calls come from that table; the DNA yielded D and trimming. The sample table holds more than 1 million clones, of which more than 75% were seen once. About 0.52% of the sample belongs to the ten largest clones.

General findings and caveats noted by the study authors: Incomplete sequencing was indicated by rarefaction of sorted-subset datasets, despite the large sequencing depth. Larger estimated clonotype richness was generally found for naive subsets than for memory subsets. Pairwise subsampling indicated that sequencing depth was expected to affect the degree of clonotype sharing among donors. Sharing across several donors was observed for roughly 5% of naive CD4, over 3% of naive CD8, over 2% of memory CD4, and about 0.38% of memory CD8 clonotypes. The small number of donors limited the genetic and exposure-history diversity represented. Higher generation probabilities were observed for clonotypes shared by all four sorted-subset donors than for non-shared clonotypes. Sampling was restricted to blood, and TCR repertoires in tissue are likely to differ from TCR repertoires in blood.

Donors were healthy HIV-negative adults with no recently reported acute infections or vaccinations. All donors were Caucasian adults living in Nashville, Tennessee, USA. CD4+ T cells were enriched through magnetic negative selection, after which naive cells were positively selected on CD45RA and the remaining negative fraction served as the memory subset. After blood collection by leukapheresis, PBMCs were isolated using Ficoll-Histopaque density gradient centrifugation and then cryopreserved in the vapor phase of liquid nitrogen. Analytical flow cytometry was used to check the purity and quantity of every magnetically sorted T cell population. From each sorted fraction, genomic DNA was isolated and quantified by UV absorbance on a Nanodrop 2000c. From its cysteine to its phenylalanine, the CDR3 spans 17 amino acids. The only DNA kept is the CDR3, 51 bases in frame from the first base. Compared with germline, V lacks 4 bases and J lacks 2 bases; bases without a gene match: 7. CDR1 and CDR2 were assigned from the germline V gene as SGHAT and FQNNGV.

On this clone: What antigen it recognizes has not been identified. Per-base quality was not reported, and no clone a single base away is much larger than it.

The sample was memory CD4+ T cells from PBMCs. The cell subset or site label here, explained by the study, means: CD45RA-negative fraction. This TCR was recovered from a man aged 18 to 30 in good health. Some clones in this sample may be carry-over from other donors' samples. The V gene is TRBV11-2 and the J gene is TRBJ2-5, and 13 bases in between align with TRBD2. CDR3 protein: CASSSGTSGNIQETQYF. The DNA sequence reads TGTGCCAGCAGCTCCGGGACTAGCGGGAACATTCAAGAGACCCAGTACTTC. The full variable domain, with segments outside the CDR3 supplied by the reference TRBV11-2 and TRBJ2-5 proteins, appears as EAGVAQSPRYKIIEKRQSVAFWCNPISGHATLYWYQQILGQGPKLLIQFQNNGVVDDSQLPKDRFSAERLKGVDSTLKIQPAKLEDSAVYLCASSSGTSGNIQETQYFGPGTRLLVL.